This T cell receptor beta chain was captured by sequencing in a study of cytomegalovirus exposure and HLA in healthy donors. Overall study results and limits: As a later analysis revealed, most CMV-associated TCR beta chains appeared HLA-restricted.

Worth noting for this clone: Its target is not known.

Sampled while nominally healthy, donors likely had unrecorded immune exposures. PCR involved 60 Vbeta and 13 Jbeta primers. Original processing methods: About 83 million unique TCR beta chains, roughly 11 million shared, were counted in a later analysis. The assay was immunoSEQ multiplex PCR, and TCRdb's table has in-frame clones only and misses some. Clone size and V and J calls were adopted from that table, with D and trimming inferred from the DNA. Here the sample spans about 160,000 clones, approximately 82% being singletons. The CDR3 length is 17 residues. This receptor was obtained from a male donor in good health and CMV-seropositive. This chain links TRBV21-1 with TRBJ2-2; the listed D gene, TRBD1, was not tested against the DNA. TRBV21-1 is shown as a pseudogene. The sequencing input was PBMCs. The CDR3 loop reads CASSKGVGQEDTGELFF. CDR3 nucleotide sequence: TGTGCCAGCAGCAAAGGGGTGGGACAAGAAGACACCGGGGAGCTGTTTTTT.